This TCR beta chain was identified in a study of vaccination and CD4 T cells after COVID-19. Study-wide results and caveats: There was no significant change from roughly 22 to 38 median reactive clonotypes.

Note on this clonotype: Its antigen is not known.

The treatment here: roughly 10-day PBMC culture with coronavirus spike peptide pools or control peptides (ViraFEST assay). Once obtained from cultured CD4+ T cells, the DNA was sequenced using the Oncomine TCR Beta short-read assay. Via MiXCR, TCRdb re-called the PCR reads, giving one row per CDR3 protein. Here the sample spans some 13,000 distinct CDR3 sequences, more than 55% being singletons. Trimming removed 6 bases from V and 12 bases from J, with 17 bases in between. CDR1 DFQATT and CDR2 SNEGSKA come from the germline V gene (reference sequence). This CDR3 has 11 amino acids. The sequence was collected from a human donor who had recovered from COVID-19. Sequencing input: CD4+ T cells from blood, cultured in vitro. This sequence joins TRBV20-1 and TRBJ1-1, with D possibly matching TRBD1 (5 bases). The CDR3 DNA is TGCAGTGCCACTCGGAGGGGCGGAACTTTCTTT. It specifies CSATRRGGTFF.